One sample yielded the 2 T cell receptor beta chains listed below, sequenced in a study of blood T cells in healthy people across ages. A second PCR, run for roughly 7 to 12 cycles, used a sample-barcoded 5' primer plus a J-beta primer mix. TCRdb reanalysed the 5' RACE reads using MiXCR and keeps one entry per CDR3 protein. Of 790,000 or so distinct CDR3 sequences in the sample, just over 55% were seen once. The material sequenced was blood. Every receptor here comes from a man aged 40-49 years in good health.

This chain joins TRBV7-2 and TRBJ2-1, with 10 bases identical to TRBD2. This CDR3 spans 20 amino acids. Trimming took 2 bases from V and 6 from J; bases not matched to a gene: 19. Per the germline V gene, CDR1 is SGHTA and CDR2 is FQGNSA. In nucleotides, the CDR3 is TGTGCCAGCAGCTTATTAGGGGGTTTCGTTGCTAGCGGGAGAAGCAATGAGCAGTTCTTC. It encodes CASSLLGGFVASGRSNEQFF.

V and J are TRBV11-3 and TRBJ2-2; 11 bases align to TRBD2. CDR3 length equals 17 residues. Germline V gives CDR1 SGHNT, CDR2 YENEEA. The V gene end was trimmed by 5 bases and the J gene end by 6 bases; junction bases not matched to a gene: 11. The CDR3 nucleotides are TGTGCCAGCAGCCAACTAGCGGGAGCGGGGTTAGCCGGGGAGCTGTTTTTT. Translated, it gives CASSQLAGAGLAGELFF. Filled out from reference TRBV11-3 and TRBJ2-2, the complete variable domain reads EAGVVQSPRYKIIEKKQPVAFWCNPISGHNTLYWYLQNLGQGPELLIRYENEEAVDDSQLPKDRFSAERLKGVDSTLKIQPAELGDSAVYLCASSQLAGAGLAGELFFGEGSRLTVL.